The 28 T cell receptor beta chains in this list originate from one sample, sequenced in a study of T cells in Graves' hyperthyroidism and ophthalmopathy. The investigators amplified TCR beta CDR3 regions from RNA transcripts. An initial round of RT-PCR targeting the TCR CDR3 relied on the HTBI primer set. Via MiXCR, TCRdb re-called the multiplex PCR reads, giving one row per CDR3 protein. The sample records 600,000 to 750,000 distinct CDR3 sequences, roughly 17% being singletons. Sample: blood. The receptor set was obtained from a man aged 45 to 65 with Graves' hyperthyroidism.

This clonotype was found a few times. The J gene is TRBJ2-4, the V gene TRBV6-5; D is undetermined. Looked up from germline, CDR1 is MNHEY and CDR2 is SVGAGI. The CDR3 spans 16 residues. Deletions cut 2 bases from V and 0 bases from J, with 11 bases between. CDR3 in DNA: TGTGCCAGCAGTTACGGGGAAATCCTAGCCAAAAACATTCAGTACTTC. This translates into CASSYGEILAKNIQYF.

This clonotype was seen repeatedly, ten times or more. The chain carries TRBV7-2 and TRBJ1-6; 7 nucleotides agree with TRBD1. The CDR3 loop spans 15 amino acids. V trimming: 5 bases; J trimming: 5 bases; junction bases outside the gene matches: 6. Germline values: CDR1 SGHTA, CDR2 FQGNSA. The CDR3 reads CASSQSRGDNSPLHF. As DNA, the CDR3 is TGTGCCAGCAGCCAAAGCAGGGGGGATAATTCACCCCTCCACTTT.

This clonotype was seen more than once but under ten times. This sequence joins TRBV5-5 and TRBJ2-1, with D possibly being TRBD2 (6 bases). The germline gives CDR1 SGHKS, CDR2 YYEKEE (reference sequence). V was clipped by 4 bases and J by 9 bases, with 11 bases between them. The CDR3 spans 12 residues. The chain's CDR3 is CASSEDYIEQFF. CDR3 nucleotides: TGTGCCAGCAGCGAGGACTATATTGAGCAGTTCTTC.

The J gene is TRBJ2-1, the V gene TRBV4-1; 11 bases agree with TRBD2. V trimming: 8 bases; J trimming: 1 base; junction bases outside the gene matches: 7. CDR3 length: 16 residues. Germline assignment: CDR1 MGHRA and CDR2 YSYEKL. DNA for the CDR3: TGCGCCAGCCTATTGCTAGCGGGAGGTTCCTACAATGAGCAGTTCTTC. This gives the protein CASLLLAGGSYNEQFF.

The rearrangement joins TRBV19 to TRBJ1-5; D gene uncertain. Trimming removed 6 bases from V and 0 bases from J, with 9 bases in between. This CDR3 has 14 residues. Germline-derived CDR1 and CDR2 are LNHDA and SQIVND (reference sequence). CDR3 residues: CASRSLYSNQPQHF. The CDR3 DNA follows: TGTGCCAGTAGAAGCCTGTATAGCAATCAGCCCCAGCATTTT.

A single count supports this clonotype. The chain's CDR3 is CAGITGGLNYGYTF. The CDR3 DNA sequence: TGTGCCGGGATAACAGGGGGCCTTAACTATGGCTACACCTTC. The chain combines TRBV7-2 with TRBJ1-2, with TRBD1 matching over 9 bases. After removal of 11 bases from V and 1 base from J, the junction contained 8 bases not matched to a gene. The CDR3 is 14 residues long. The germline V gene has CDR1 SGHTA and CDR2 FQGNSA.

The sample holds a few counts of this clonotype. The genes are TRBV5-4 and TRBJ2-5; no reliable D call. The germline V gene has CDR1 SGHNT and CDR2 YYREEE (reference sequence). Trimming removed 0 bases from V and 5 bases from J, with 11 bases in between. The CDR3 has 14 amino acids. The CDR3 region is CASSLGIQAETQYF. DNA for the CDR3: TGTGCCAGCAGCTTGGGGATCCAGGCCGAGACCCAGTACTTC.

This clonotype was observed at least ten times. This chain connects TRBV29-1 to TRBJ2-1; the D gene is possibly TRBD1 (5 bases). The germline V gene encodes CDR1 SQVTM and CDR2 ANQGSEA. There are 12 residues in the CDR3. V lost 3 bases and J lost 6, with 9 bases in between. The CDR3 reads CSVDRASNEQFF. Written as DNA, the CDR3 is TGCAGCGTTGACAGGGCCTCCAATGAGCAGTTCTTC.

This clonotype was found many times. The chain joins TRBV27 to TRBJ1-6, with no clear D. CDR1 is MNHEY, CDR2 SMNVEV, per germline (reference sequence). The CDR3 runs 17 residues. With 5 bases removed from V and 1 base from J, the gap between germline ends came to 15 bases. The CDR3 here is CASSPPEGRSYNSPLHF. CDR3 nucleotide sequence: TGTGCCAGCAGTCCGCCTGAGGGAAGATCCTATAATTCACCCCTCCACTTT.

This clonotype was recorded many times. The CDR3 DNA is TGTGCCAGCAGCAGTTCCGCAATTTTGAACACTGAAGCTTTCTTT. Encoded protein: CASSSSAILNTEAFF. The V call is TRBV7-9, the J call TRBJ1-1; D gene uncertain. The germline gives CDR1 SEHNR, CDR2 FQNEAQ (reference sequence). V lost 5 bases to trimming and J lost 0 bases, with 13 bases between them. The CDR3 runs to 15 residues.

The chain combines TRBV2 with TRBJ2-1, with 12 bases identical to TRBD2. V shed 5 bases, J shed 7 bases, and the junction held 6 bases outside the gene matches. The CDR3 loop spans 15 amino acids. Germline V CDR1 and CDR2: SNHLY, FYNNEI. CDR3 coding DNA: TGTGCCAGCAGTCCCCCCGGGACTAGCGGGAATGAGCAGTTCTTC. Translating it yields CASSPPGTSGNEQFF. Filled out from reference TRBV2 and TRBJ2-1, the complete variable domain reads EPEVTQTPSHQVTQMGQEVILRCVPISNHLYFYWYRQILGQKVEFLVSFYNNEISEKSEIFDDQFSVERPDGSNFTLKIRSTKLEDSAMYFCASSPPGTSGNEQFFGPGTRLTVL.

This clonotype was found many times. The CDR3 spells CASSYDGFTEAFF. The CDR3 nucleotides are TGTGCCAGCAGTTATGATGGATTCACTGAAGCTTTCTTT. The chain links TRBV6-2 or TRBV6-3 to TRBJ1-1; D is uncertain. There are 13 residues in the CDR3. Germline CDR1 is MNHEY and CDR2 is SVGEGT. V shed 3 bases and J shed 4 bases, with 9 bases lying between them.

This clonotype came up many times. This sequence joins TRBV11-2 and TRBJ2-2, with 8 bases fitting TRBD2. CDR3 size: 15 residues. The J segment lost 3 bases and the V segment lost 5 bases, leaving 5 bases of the junction unmatched. Germline V gives CDR1 SGHAT, CDR2 FQNNGV. CDR3 sequence: CASSPAGGDTGELFF. The CDR3 nucleotides are TGTGCCAGCAGCCCCGCGGGAGGTGACACCGGGGAGCTGTTTTTT.

This clonotype was counted at least ten times. The rearrangement uses TRBV3-1 and TRBJ2-2, with D perhaps matching TRBD2 (6 bases). In germline, CDR1 is LGHDT, CDR2 YNNKEL (reference sequence). The CDR3 contains 15 residues. V was shortened by 6 bases and J by 4 bases, with 15 bases between the two germline ends. The CDR3 nucleotides are TGTGCCAGCAGGTCACACGGAGGGAGCACCGGGGAGCTGTTTTTT. Its protein is CASRSHGGSTGELFF.

The chain recombines TRBV27 with TRBJ2-3; 8 nucleotides agree with TRBD1. There are 14 residues in the CDR3. The trim removed 4 bases at V and 8 bases at J, leaving 8 bases unmatched. CDR1 is MNHEY and CDR2 is SMNVEV in the germline V gene (reference sequence). CDR3: CASSYGTGPSTQYF. The CDR3 DNA is TGTGCCAGCAGTTACGGGACAGGCCCTAGTACGCAGTATTTT.

This clonotype was observed a handful of times. J is TRBJ2-1 and V is TRBV7-9; 8 bases fit TRBD1. The CDR3 loop spans 17 amino acids. Germline V gene lookup returns CDR1 SEHNR and CDR2 FQNEAQ (reference sequence). Germline trimming cut 2 bases from V and 7 bases from J; bases unmatched to any gene: 13. The CDR3: CASSLPTRGRGANEQFF. In DNA, the CDR3 is TGTGCCAGCAGCTTACCGACCAGGGGGCGGGGAGCGAATGAGCAGTTCTTC.

The chain has TRBV28 and TRBJ2-7; D possibly matches TRBD1 or TRBD2 (5 bases each). Germline V lookup: CDR1 MDHEN, CDR2 SYDVKM. V lost 7 bases to trimming and J lost 2 bases, with 9 bases between them. CDR3 length: 12 residues. The CDR3 coding sequence is TGTGCCAGCACCTTGGGACCCTACGAGCAGTACTTC. Its protein product is CASTLGPYEQYF.

This clonotype occurred many times. The chain joins TRBV6-2 or TRBV6-3 to TRBJ2-7, with 9 positions matching TRBD1. The CDR3 covers 16 residues. The germline V gene has CDR1 MNHEY and CDR2 SVGEGT. J lost 4 bases, V lost 4 bases, and 11 bases had no gene match. CDR3 sequence (DNA): TGTGCCAGCAGTTCCTATCGGGACAGGGACAGATACGAGCAGTACTTC. This encodes CASSSYRDRDRYEQYF.

V gene TRBV28 combines with J gene TRBJ2-1; tentatively, D is TRBD1 or TRBD2 (5 bases each). The germline V and J ends were trimmed by 6 bases and 1 base, with 31 bases remaining between them. Germline V CDR1 and CDR2: MDHEN, SYDVKM. This CDR3 spans 21 amino acids. The CDR3, as DNA: TGTGCCAGCAGAAGAGGTCAAATGAGGAGCGGCAGGGTAGCATCCTACAATGAGCAGTTCTTC. Its protein is CASRRGQMRSGRVASYNEQFF.

The V and J genes are TRBV7-2 and TRBJ1-2, with a tentative D call TRBD1 (6 bases). This CDR3 region has 16 residues. Trimming cost V 5 bases and J 6 bases, with 22 bases left between them. From germline, CDR1 is SGHTA and CDR2 FQGNSA. Here the CDR3 DNA reads TGTGCCAGCAGCCTAAGGGGCGGGGGGCTTATCAATGGCTACACCTTC. Amino acids: CASSLRGGGLINGYTF. Based on the CDR3 plus reference TRBV7-2 and TRBJ1-2, the full variable domain is GAGVSQSPSNKVTEKGKDVELRCDPISGHTALYWYRQSLGQGLEFLIYFQGNSAPDKSGLPSDRFSAERTGGSVSTLTIQRTQQEDSAVYLCASSLRGGGLINGYTFGSGTRLTVV.

V and J are TRBV29-1 and TRBJ2-2; 8 bases line up with TRBD2. Trimming removed 5 bases from V and 1 base from J; junction bases left unmatched: 6. This CDR3 is 15 amino acids long. Germline V gives CDR1 SQVTM, CDR2 ANQGSEA. The CDR3 nucleotides read TGCAGCGTTCGTGGACTAGCCCAGAACACCGGGGAGCTGTTTTTT. It encodes CSVRGLAQNTGELFF.

This clonotype was counted at least ten times. The chain recombines TRBV6-1 with TRBJ1-2, with 7 positions matching TRBD1. Germline CDR1 is MNHNS and CDR2 is SASEGT. CDR3 size: 12 residues. After removal of 6 bases from V and 6 bases from J, the junction contained 4 bases not matched to a gene. The CDR3 DNA reads TGTGCCAGCAGACAGGGGCGCGATGGCTACACCTTC. It codes for CASRQGRDGYTF.

There are a few counts of this clonotype. The DNA for the CDR3 is TGTGCCAGCAAGGTGTCCGGATTCTATGGCTACACCTTC. Its translation: CASKVSGFYGYTF. This sequence joins TRBV28 and TRBJ1-2; D remains ambiguous. The germline V and J ends were trimmed by 7 bases and 4 bases, with 13 bases remaining between them. Germline V gene lookup returns CDR1 MDHEN and CDR2 SYDVKM. There are 13 residues in the CDR3.

This clonotype was seen a few times. The CDR3 nucleotides read TGTGCCAGCAGCTATAGGGCGGAAGCCTACGAGCAGTACTTC. This gives the protein CASSYRAEAYEQYF. V and J are TRBV6-5 and TRBJ2-7; D is unclear. Deletions cut 6 bases from V and 2 bases from J, with 14 bases between. CDR1 MNHEY and CDR2 SVGAGI come from the germline V gene. CDR3 length: 14 residues.

The chain couples TRBV20-1 to TRBJ1-1; tentative D call: TRBD1 (6 bases). The CDR3 runs to 14 residues. V was trimmed by 0 bases and J by 0 bases, leaving 8 bases between them. Germline-derived CDR1 and CDR2 are DFQATT and SNEGSKA (reference sequence). Here the CDR3 DNA reads TGCAGTGCTAGAGAGGGACATATGAACACTGAAGCTTTCTTT. This encodes CSAREGHMNTEAFF.

This clonotype was counted many times. The chain combines TRBV12-3 or TRBV12-4 with TRBJ2-1; TRBD2 matches 11 bases. The CDR3 is made up of 15 amino acids. V dropped 2 bases and J dropped 9; count of bases not matched to a gene: 6. In DNA, the CDR3 is TGTGCCAGCAGTTTACATATTAGCGGGGGGGCTGAGCAGTTCTTC. Protein sequence: CASSLHISGGAEQFF.

This clonotype was seen repeatedly, ten times or more. The rearrangement uses TRBV12-3 or TRBV12-4 and TRBJ1-1; 7 bases agree with TRBD1. The ends lost 0 bases at V and 2 bases at J; junction bases unmatched: 12. The CDR3 loop spans 18 amino acids. The CDR3 protein is CASSLATGRGTDNTEAFF. The CDR3 region has the DNA TGTGCCAGCAGTTTAGCAACTGGACGTGGGACAGATAACACTGAAGCTTTCTTT.

This clonotype was found a few times. The rearrangement uses TRBV30 and TRBJ2-5; D tentatively reads TRBD1 or TRBD2 (6 bases each). Trimming stripped 2 bases from V and 7 bases from J, with 17 bases between. The CDR3 has 14 residues. Germline V gene sequence: CDR1 GTSNPN, CDR2 SVGIG (reference sequence). CDR3 sequence (DNA): TGTGCCTGGAGTCCCCCGGGGGCGCGGGTGACCCAGTACTTC. Protein product: CAWSPPGARVTQYF.